This passage covers 27 T cell receptor beta chains from one sample sequenced in a study of blood T cell repertoires in COVID-19. Repertoires were generated with immunoSEQ multiplex PCR, while TCRdb's copy carries only in-frame clones and drops some. The repertoire includes about 280,000 clones, roughly 85% of them detected once, and 5% to 6.5% sits in the top ten. The sequenced material came from peripheral blood. The receptors here all came from a man aged 45-60 years with active or convalescent COVID-19.

The chain employs TRBV9 and TRBJ2-7; D uncertain. Germline CDR1 SGDLS, CDR2 YYNGEE. The CDR3 has 14 residues. The ends were cut back, 5 bases at V and 0 bases at J, with 12 bases in the middle. The CDR3 reads CASSPEVSSYEQYF. Here the CDR3 DNA reads TGTGCCAGCAGTCCTGAGGTCAGCTCCTACGAGCAGTACTTC.

This rearrangement joins TRBV5-6 to TRBJ2-2, with 8 positions matching TRBD1. V lost 3 bases, J lost 1 base, and 2 bases stayed unmatched. The CDR3 totals 15 residues. The germline V gene encodes CDR1 SGHDT and CDR2 YYEEEE. CDR3 DNA: TGTGCCAGCAGCTCCGGGACAGGGAACACCGGGGAGCTGTTTTTT. Encoded protein: CASSSGTGNTGELFF.

Notes on this clone: The junction shows a germline mismatch at one end, possibly a read error. The chain is built from TRBV18 and TRBJ1-2; D is perhaps TRBD1 (6 bases). The CDR3 totals 11 residues. CDR1 and CDR2 (germline): KGHSH, LQKENI. The CDR3 spells CASSSTDRQYF. The CDR3 DNA reads TGTGCCAGCTCATCGACGGACAGACAATACTTC.

This clone was seen repeatedly, ten times or more. The genes are TRBV5-6 and TRBJ1-6; 8 bases are a match to TRBD1. Trimming removed 4 bases from V and 8 bases from J; junction bases left unmatched: 8. Germline V CDR1 and CDR2: SGHDT, YYEEEE. The CDR3 extends over 15 amino acids. The CDR3 DNA follows: TGTGCCAGCAGCCCGTTGGACAGGGCGGATTCACCCCTCCACTTT. Translating it yields CASSPLDRADSPLHF. Full variable domain (rest looked up from reference TRBV5-6 and TRBJ1-6): DAGVTQSPTHLIKTRGQQVTLRCSPKSGHDTVSWYQQALGQGPQFIFQYYEEEERQRGNFPDRFSGHQFPNYSSELNVNALLLGDSALYLCASSPLDRADSPLHFGNGTRLTVT.

The V gene is TRBV7-6, the J gene TRBJ2-6; D is perhaps TRBD2 (6 bases). Trimming removed 5 bases at V and 1 base at J, with 15 bases between. The CDR3 covers 17 residues. Germline assignment: CDR1 SGHVS and CDR2 FNYEAQ. CDR3 protein: CASSLVGGQSGANVLTF. DNA of the CDR3: TGTGCCAGCAGCCTTGTCGGGGGTCAATCTGGGGCCAACGTCCTGACTTTC.

The chain links TRBV5-1 to TRBJ2-1; 14 positions match TRBD2. The length of the CDR3 is 14 residues. The germline V gene encodes CDR1 SGHRS and CDR2 YFSETQ. The J segment lost 12 bases and the V segment lost 6 bases, leaving 8 bases of the junction unmatched. CDR3 coding DNA: TGCGCCAGCACCCCGGGACTAGCGGGAGAGTGGCAGTTCTTC. Its translation: CASTPGLAGEWQFF. Drawing the rest from reference TRBV5-1 and TRBJ2-1, the complete variable domain is KAGVTQTPRYLIKTRGQQVTLSCSPISGHRSVSWYQQTPGQGLQFLFEYFSETQRNKGNFPGRFSGRQFSNSRSEMNVSTLELGDSALYLCASTPGLAGEWQFFGPGTRLTVL.

This chain uses TRBV27 with TRBJ1-3, with TRBD1 identical over 9 bases. Germline V gene sequence: CDR1 MNHEY, CDR2 SMNVEV (reference sequence). V was clipped by 6 bases and J by 2 bases; unmatched bases: 2. This CDR3 has 14 residues. Here the CDR3 DNA reads TGTGCCAGCAGACAGGGGGCGGCTGGAAACACCATATATTTT. It translates to CASRQGAAGNTIYF.

The rearrangement joins TRBV7-2 to TRBJ1-2; no clear D. Deletions cut 2 bases from V and 7 bases from J, with 17 bases between. This CDR3 spans 15 amino acids. Germline CDR1 and CDR2: SGHTA and FQGNSA. DNA for the CDR3: TGTGCCAGCAGCTTATTGGGGAGGGAACTCGGTGGCTACACCTTC. Its translation is CASSLLGRELGGYTF. Variable domain in full (rest from reference TRBV7-2 and TRBJ1-2): GAGVSQSPSNKVTEKGKDVELRCDPISGHTALYWYRQSLGQGLEFLIYFQGNSAPDKSGLPSDRFSAERTGGSVSTLTIQRTQQEDSAVYLCASSLLGRELGGYTFGSGTRLTVV.

The chain has TRBV30 and TRBJ2-2, with TRBD1 as a possible D gene (5 bases). In germline, CDR1 is GTSNPN, CDR2 SVGIG (reference sequence). CDR3 length: 14 residues. V was trimmed by 5 bases and J by 3 bases, leaving 13 bases between them. The CDR3 nucleotides are TGTGCCTGGGGACCTGGGGCGTACACCGGGGAGCTGTTTTTT. This translates into CAWGPGAYTGELFF. Supplemented by reference TRBV30 and TRBJ2-2, the full variable domain reads SQTIHQWPATLVQPVGSPLSLECTVEGTSNPNLYWYRQAAGRGLQLLFYSVGIGQISSEVPQNLSASRPQDRQFILSSKKLLLSDSGFYLCAWGPGAYTGELFFGEGSRLTVL.

As for this clone: A read error may account for a junction end that differs from germline. Other DNA sequences from this sample encode an identical CDR3 as well. The CDR3 here is CASRSDSTGELFF. The CDR3 nucleotides read TGCGCCAGCAGATCTGACTCGACCGGAGAGCTGTTTTTT. The chain combines TRBV5-1 with TRBJ2-2, with D unclear. Germline CDR1 and CDR2: SGHRS and YFSETQ. The CDR3 spans 13 residues.

The genes are TRBV24-1 and TRBJ1-6; D remains unclear. Germline CDR1 KGHDR, CDR2 SFDVKD. V shed 9 bases and J shed 3 bases, with 17 bases lying between them. CDR3 length: 16 amino acids. Written as DNA, the CDR3 is TGTGCCACCGAGACACCAACTCCCCTCTATAATTCACCCCTCCACTTT. Translation gives CATETPTPLYNSPLHF.

The sample holds one count of this clone. The chain has TRBV4-1 and TRBJ2-1, with 7 bases identical to TRBD2. The V and J ends lost 1 base and 5 bases, in that order; junction bases with no gene match: 5. The CDR3 totals 15 residues. Germline V gene sequence: CDR1 MGHRA, CDR2 YSYEKL. In nucleotides, the CDR3 is TGCGCCAGCAGCCAAGGGCCTAGCGGTAACAATGAGCAGTTCTTC. The encoded protein is CASSQGPSGNNEQFF.

DNA of the CDR3: TGTGCCAGCAGTTTATTTCCAGCGGCGACAGATACGCAGTATTTT. Its translation: CASSLFPAATDTQYF. The chain carries TRBV27 and TRBJ2-3, with TRBD2 as a possible D gene (5 bases). The ends were cut back, 1 base at V and 3 bases at J, with 11 bases in the middle. This CDR3 spans 15 amino acids. Germline V lookup: CDR1 MNHEY, CDR2 SMNVEV (reference sequence).

The V and J genes are TRBV9 and TRBJ2-1, with 15 bases aligning to TRBD2. This CDR3 is built from 18 residues. Per germline, CDR1 SGDLS and CDR2 YYNGEE. The trim removed 2 bases at V and 5 bases at J, leaving 8 bases unmatched. CDR3 nucleotides: TGTGCCAGCAGCGTTGGACTAGCGGGAGGGCCCCCCCACAATGAGCAGTTCTTC. Translated, it gives CASSVGLAGGPPHNEQFF.

This rearrangement joins TRBV4-3 to TRBJ2-1; 8 bases map to TRBD1. CDR3 size: 14 residues. Germline V gene data show CDR1 as LGHNA and CDR2 as YSLEER. V shed 4 bases and J 7 bases; nucleotides not matched to a gene: 6. The CDR3 DNA follows: TGCGCCAGCAGCCTGCGGACAGGGCGGAATGAGCAGTTCTTC. Translated: CASSLRTGRNEQFF.

Written as DNA, the CDR3 is TGCAGCGTTGGGGGGACAGGGGATGAAAAACTGTTTTTT. Encoded protein: CSVGGTGDEKLFF. The chain is built from TRBV29-1 and TRBJ1-4; TRBD1 matches at 10 bases. Germline-derived CDR1 and CDR2 are SQVTM and ANQGSEA. This CDR3 comprises 13 residues. Germline trimming cut 4 bases from V and 6 bases from J; bases unmatched to any gene: 2.

This sequence joins TRBV3-1 (or the pseudogene TRBV3-2) and TRBJ2-2; TRBD2 aligns across 9 bases. Germline V gene lookup returns CDR1 LGHDT and CDR2 YNNKEL (reference sequence). V gave up 1 base and J gave up 6 bases; unmatched junction bases: 6. The CDR3 runs to 16 residues. The CDR3 reads CASSQGGVAGAGELFF. For the CDR3, the DNA is TGTGCCAGCAGCCAAGGGGGGGTAGCGGGAGCCGGGGAGCTGTTTTTT.

This chain links TRBV5-4 with TRBJ2-5; D perhaps matches TRBD2 (6 bases). This CDR3 contains 14 residues. The V gene's germline CDR1 is SGHNT and CDR2 YYREEE (reference sequence). Trimming removed 4 bases at V and 1 base at J, with 11 bases between. The CDR3 nucleotides are TGTGCCAGCAGCCCGGGACTTTTCCAAGAGACCCAGTACTTC. Protein product: CASSPGLFQETQYF.

This chain links TRBV30 with TRBJ2-7, with 7 bases lining up with TRBD2. Germline V gene sequence: CDR1 GTSNPN, CDR2 SVGIG (reference sequence). The length of the CDR3 is 12 residues. V lost 2 bases, J lost 6 bases, and 4 bases stayed unmatched. CDR3 nucleotides: TGTGCCTGGAGTATGGGGGGGGTCGAGCAGTACTTC. Amino acids: CAWSMGGVEQYF.

The CDR3 DNA reads TGTGCCAGCACAAAACAGGGGAAGGGGGGTGAAAAACTGTTTTTT. Amino acids: CASTKQGKGGEKLFF. J is TRBJ1-4 and V is TRBV27, with 7 bases matching TRBD1. CDR1 and CDR2 (germline): MNHEY, SMNVEV (reference sequence). Losses at the gene ends were 7 bases for V and 7 bases for J; bases not matched to a gene: 12. The CDR3 is 15 residues long.

The rearrangement links TRBV18 to TRBJ2-7; the D gene is possibly TRBD2 (6 bases). The CDR3 sequence is 15 residues long. V was shortened by 6 bases and J by 6 bases, with 21 bases between the two germline ends. Germline lookup yields CDR1 KGHSH and CDR2 LQKENI. The CDR3 region has the DNA TGTGCCAGCTCCCTGGGGGGAGACCTTCTCGGCGAGCAGTACTTC. Protein sequence: CASSLGGDLLGEQYF.

J is TRBJ2-7 and V is TRBV5-5; D possibly corresponds to TRBD2 (7 bases). V was trimmed by 5 bases and J by 6 bases, leaving 27 bases between them. CDR1 and CDR2 (germline): SGHKS, YYEKEE (reference sequence). The CDR3 has 17 residues. The CDR3 nucleotides are TGTGCCAGCAGACTCCTGGACCGGGACACTAGGACTAGCGAGCAGTACTTC. Translation gives CASRLLDRDTRTSEQYF. Full variable domain (outside the CDR3, taken from reference TRBV5-5 and TRBJ2-7): DAGVTQSPTHLIKTRGQQVTLRCSPISGHKSVSWYQQVLGQGPQFIFQYYEKEERGRGNFPDRFSARQFPNYSSELNVNALLLGDSALYLCASRLLDRDTRTSEQYFGPGTRLTVT.

CDR3 sequence reads: CASILLSSGYTF. CDR3 coding DNA: TGTGCCAGCATTCTCCTCAGTAGCGGCTACACCTTC. V usage is TRBV7-9 and J usage is TRBJ1-2; D not resolved. Trimming took 7 bases from V and 8 from J, leaving 14 bases between them. In germline, CDR1 is SEHNR, CDR2 FQNEAQ (reference sequence). This CDR3 spans 12 amino acids.

V gene TRBV5-1 combines with J gene TRBJ2-1; TRBD2 matches at 7 bases. This CDR3 has 13 residues. V shed 0 bases and J 15 bases; nucleotides not matched to a gene: 9. Germline V gives CDR1 SGHRS, CDR2 YFSETQ. The CDR3 DNA follows: TGCGCCAGCAGCTTGGAGGTGGGAGGGAGCACGTTCTTC. It specifies CASSLEVGGSTFF.

V gene TRBV12-3 or TRBV12-4 combines with J gene TRBJ2-1, with TRBD1 identical over 7 bases. Trimming at V came to 1 base and at J to 7 bases, leaving 1 base not matched to a gene. The length of the CDR3 is 13 residues. The CDR3 protein is CASSLDRGNEQFF. CDR3 bases: TGTGCCAGCAGTTTAGACAGGGGTAATGAGCAGTTCTTC.

The rearrangement uses TRBV11-2 and TRBJ1-5; no definite D call. There are 14 residues in the CDR3. Germline loops: CDR1 SGHAT, CDR2 FQNNGV. Trimming stripped 0 bases from V and 2 bases from J, with 5 bases between. The CDR3 bases are TGTGCCAGCAGCTTAGACGGGGGCAATCAGCCCCAGCATTTT. It is translated as CASSLDGGNQPQHF. Drawing the rest from reference TRBV11-2 and TRBJ1-5, the complete variable domain is EAGVAQSPRYKIIEKRQSVAFWCNPISGHATLYWYQQILGQGPKLLIQFQNNGVVDDSQLPKDRFSAERLKGVDSTLKIQPAKLEDSAVYLCASSLDGGNQPQHFGDGTRLSIL.

V gene TRBV9 combines with J gene TRBJ1-1; tentative D call: TRBD1 (5 bases). Trimming removed 3 bases at V and 2 bases at J, with 14 bases between. From germline, CDR1 is SGDLS and CDR2 YYNGEE. CDR3 length equals 15 residues. The CDR3 spells CASSADPQGNTEAFF. The CDR3, as DNA: TGTGCCAGCAGCGCGGACCCCCAGGGAAACACTGAAGCTTTCTTT.